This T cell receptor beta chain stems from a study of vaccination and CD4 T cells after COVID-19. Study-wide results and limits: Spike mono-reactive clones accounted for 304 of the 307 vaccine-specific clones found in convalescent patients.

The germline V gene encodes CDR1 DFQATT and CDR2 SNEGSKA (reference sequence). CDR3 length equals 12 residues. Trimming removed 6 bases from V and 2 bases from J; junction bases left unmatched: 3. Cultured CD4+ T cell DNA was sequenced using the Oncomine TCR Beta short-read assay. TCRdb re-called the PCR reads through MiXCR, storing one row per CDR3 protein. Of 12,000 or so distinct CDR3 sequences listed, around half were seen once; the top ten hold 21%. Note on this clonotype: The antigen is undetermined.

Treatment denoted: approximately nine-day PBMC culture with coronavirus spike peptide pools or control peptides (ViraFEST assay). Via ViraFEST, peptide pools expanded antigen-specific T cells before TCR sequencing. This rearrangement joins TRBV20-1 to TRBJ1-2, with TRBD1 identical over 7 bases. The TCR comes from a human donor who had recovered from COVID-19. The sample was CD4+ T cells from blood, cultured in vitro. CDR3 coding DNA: TGCAGTGCAAAGACAGGGAACTATGGCTACACCTTC. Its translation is CSAKTGNYGYTF.